This TCR beta chain was recovered during a study of cytomegalovirus exposure and HLA in healthy donors. The germline V gene has CDR1 LNHDA and CDR2 SQIVND (reference sequence). V was pared by 9 bases and J by 4 bases, with 20 bases between. The CDR3 consists of 15 residues. Profiled with immunoSEQ multiplex PCR; TCRdb holds only in-frame clones, not every one. The sample includes fewer than 90,000 clones, 90% to 97% of them seen just once. The TCR comes from a man aged 18-30 years in good health and CMV-seropositive. This chain joins TRBV19 and TRBJ2-3; a weak D match, TRBD1 (6 bases). Sequencing used PBMCs. CDR3 in DNA: TGTGCCAGAAGGCTAACAGGGAGCCATTCAGATACGCAGTATTTT. It specifies CARRLTGSHSDTQYF.